These T cell receptor beta chains were read from a single sample in a study of CD8 T cells in ankylosing spondylitis. TCRdb processed the 5' RACE reads anew with MiXCR; each CDR3 protein has one entry. The data hold some 200,000 distinct CDR3 sequences, with roughly 18% observed a single time. The specimen sequenced was blood, either unsorted or a sorted T cell fraction (not recorded which). Receptor source: a male donor between 10 and 30 years old with ankylosing spondylitis or in good health (not recorded which). CDR3s include the opening cysteine and the closing phenylalanine or tryptophan. A D gene is named only where the DNA matches it firmly. Expanded clones are given a class, and other clones once, few, many or no size at all.

j_call	cdr3_length	clone_size	v_call	d_call	cdr3_nt	cdr3_aa
TRBJ2-1	15	.	TRBV25-1	TRBD1	TGTGCCAGCAGCAACCAACTCGACAGGGACAATGAGCAGTTCTTC	CASSNQLDRDNEQFF
TRBJ2-1	12	many	TRBV5-1	.	TGCGCCAGCAGCGATAGCGGCAATGAGCAGTTCTTC	CASSDSGNEQFF
TRBJ2-7	18	.	TRBV7-9	TRBD1	TGTGCCAGCAGCGCTTGGGACAGGGCCCTGCCCAGCTCCTACGAGCAGTACTTC	CASSAWDRALPSSYEQYF
TRBJ2-1	11	many	TRBV6-6	.	TGTGCCAGCACAAATCGTGGGGAGCAGTTCTTC	CASTNRGEQFF
TRBJ2-7	15	.	TRBV19	TRBD2	TGTGCCAGTACCCCGGTAGCGGGAGGACACTACGCGCAGTACTTC	CASTPVAGGHYAQYF
TRBJ1-4	12	many	TRBV20-1	.	TGCAGTGCTGGACAGAACAATGAAAAACTGTTTTTT	CSAGQNNEKLFF
TRBJ2-1	12	many	TRBV29-1	.	TGCAGCGTTCGCCTGGAAGGGAATGAGCAGTTCTTC	CSVRLEGNEQFF
TRBJ2-3	11	many	TRBV10-3	.	TGTGCCAGCGAGATAGGAGATACGCAGTATTTT	CASEIGDTQYF
TRBJ1-3	16	few	TRBV20-1	TRBD1	TGCAGTTCAGAAGATGCAAGACAGGGGTTGGGAAACACCATATATTTT	CSSEDARQGLGNTIYF
TRBJ2-1	21	.	TRBV20-1	.	TGCAGTGCTAGTTACAGGGGGCAACTAGCGGAGCTAGCGGGGGCCGACAATGAGCAGTTCTTC	CSASYRGQLAELAGADNEQFF
TRBJ2-3	14	many	TRBV20-1	.	TGCAGTGCTAGGATGGAGGGCCAAGCAGATACGCAGTATTTT	CSARMEGQADTQYF
TRBJ2-1	15	.	TRBV18	.	TGTGCCAGCTCACCACGTTCGGGGTCGCGCAATGAGCAGTTCTTC	CASSPRSGSRNEQFF
TRBJ2-2	19	many	TRBV7-2	TRBD2	TGTGCCAGCAGTCGACCCCCCCATAGCGGGAGTCTGGGCACCGGGGAGCTGTTTTTT	CASSRPPHSGSLGTGELFF
TRBJ2-4	18	.	TRBV20-1	TRBD2	TGCAGTGCCCCGGATAGCGGGCAATCCGTTCGTGCCAAAAACATTCAGTACTTC	CSAPDSGQSVRAKNIQYF
TRBJ2-7	13	.	TRBV29-1	.	TGCAGCGTTGAGGCCGGTTCTGGTGACGAGCAGTACTTC	CSVEAGSGDEQYF
TRBJ2-1	14	many	TRBV12-3/TRBV12-4	.	TGTGCCAGCAGTTATACGGGCTCCTACAATGAGCAGTTCTTC	CASSYTGSYNEQFF
TRBJ2-1	13	.	TRBV19	TRBD1	TGTGCCAGTAGTTCAGGGACAGGCCTATGGACGTTCTTC	CASSSGTGLWTFF
TRBJ2-5	14	many	TRBV7-9	TRBD1	TGTGCCAGCAGCTCGGACAGGGTTGGAGAGACCCAGTACTTC	CASSSDRVGETQYF